These 10 T cell receptor beta chains originate from one sample sequenced in a study of T cells in Graves' hyperthyroidism and ophthalmopathy. RNA transcripts provided the source from which TCR beta CDR3 regions were amplified. A first-round RT-PCR of the TCR CDR3 used the HTBI primer set. TCRdb re-derived calls from the multiplex PCR reads in MiXCR, one entry per CDR3 protein. The sample has around 300,000 distinct CDR3 sequences, 13% to 15% seen once. Sequences were obtained from blood. The receptors were sampled from a woman in her forties or fifties with Graves' hyperthyroidism that later progressed to Graves' ophthalmopathy.

This clonotype has a single count. The CDR3 here is CASSLPLTSGSRDEQYF. In DNA form, the CDR3 reads TGTGCCAGCAGTTTACCCCTGACTAGCGGGAGTCGGGACGAGCAGTACTTC. The chain links TRBV28 to TRBJ2-7, with TRBD2 matching over 12 bases. Germline CDR1 reads MDHEN; CDR2 reads SYDVKM. Trimming cost V 2 bases and J 5 bases; bases outside gene matches: 10. The CDR3 is 17 amino acids.

The genes are TRBV7-9 and TRBJ1-4; TRBD1 is a possible D gene (6 bases). V was clipped by 7 bases and J by 6 bases, with 12 bases between them. The CDR3 contains 13 residues. Germline CDR1 is SEHNR and CDR2 is FQNEAQ (reference sequence). DNA for the CDR3: TGTGCCAGCACTTCAGGGGTCGATGAAAAACTGTTTTTT. This translates into CASTSGVDEKLFF.

This clonotype came up many times. The chain has TRBV11-3 and TRBJ1-4; D might be TRBD1 (6 bases). V lost 9 bases and J 5 bases, leaving 16 bases between the germline ends. The CDR3 has 14 residues. Germline V gene data show CDR1 as SGHNT and CDR2 as YENEEA. The CDR3 coding sequence is TGTGCCAGTACACCGGGACACCAAAATGAAAAACTGTTTTTT. Encoded protein: CASTPGHQNEKLFF.

This clonotype came up many times. The chain carries TRBV20-1 and TRBJ2-4; 10 positions match TRBD2. V gave up 5 bases and J gave up 0 bases; unmatched junction bases: 4. The germline V gene has CDR1 DFQATT and CDR2 SNEGSKA (reference sequence). The CDR3 covers 15 residues. CDR3 DNA: TGCAGTGCTCTAGCGGGAGAGAGAGCCAAAAACATTCAGTACTTC. Its translation is CSALAGERAKNIQYF.

This clonotype was observed many times. J is TRBJ2-7 and V is TRBV28, with D maybe TRBD1 (7 bases). V was clipped by 7 bases and J by 1 base, with 14 bases between them. The CDR3 sequence is 14 residues long. Germline V gives CDR1 MDHEN, CDR2 SYDVKM. The CDR3, as DNA: TGTGCCAGCACCCGTCAGGGGGGTTCCTACGAGCAGTACTTC. Translation gives CASTRQGGSYEQYF.

This clonotype was counted many times. This chain links TRBV11-2 with TRBJ2-5; 7 bases agree with TRBD2. The CDR3 is 16 residues long. Germline lookup yields CDR1 SGHAT and CDR2 FQNNGV. Losses at the gene ends were 4 bases for V and 1 base for J; bases not matched to a gene: 9. CDR3 loop: CASSSPLLALQETQYF. The CDR3 DNA reads TGTGCCAGCAGCTCCCCTCTACTAGCGCTCCAAGAGACCCAGTACTTC.

This clonotype was observed a handful of times. The chain uses TRBV4-1 and TRBJ2-7; D is unresolved. V shed 0 bases and J shed 1 base, with 7 bases lying between them. This CDR3 comprises 14 residues. Germline V gene lookup returns CDR1 MGHRA and CDR2 YSYEKL. The CDR3 region is CASSQDNISYEQYF. As DNA, the CDR3 is TGCGCCAGCAGCCAAGATAATATATCCTACGAGCAGTACTTC.

Ten or more counts support this clonotype. The rearrangement links TRBV2 to TRBJ1-5, with TRBD1 as a possible D gene (5 bases). The CDR3 sequence is 14 residues long. V lost 4 bases and J lost 4, with 11 bases in between. In germline, CDR1 is SNHLY, CDR2 FYNNEI. The CDR3 nucleotides are TGTGCCAGCAGTGCCGGTGGGGGGAATCAGCCCCAGCATTTT. Its protein is CASSAGGGNQPQHF.

This clonotype was counted at least ten times. The chain carries TRBV19 and TRBJ2-7; 7 bases line up with TRBD1. This CDR3 spans 16 amino acids. CDR1 is LNHDA and CDR2 is SQIVND in the germline V gene (reference sequence). V lost 5 bases and J lost 0; bases outside the gene matches: 10. The CDR3 region has the DNA TGTGCCAGTAGTGCTAATCCGGGACAGTACTCCTACGAGCAGTACTTC. Translated, it gives CASSANPGQYSYEQYF.

In this sample, this clonotype turned up many times. This chain joins TRBV15 and TRBJ2-3, with 7 bases identical to TRBD1. Looked up from germline, CDR1 is LNHNV and CDR2 is YYDKDF (reference sequence). The CDR3 has 16 amino acids. The V gene end was trimmed by 3 bases and the J gene end by 0 bases; junction bases not matched to a gene: 6. For the CDR3, the DNA is TGTGCCACCAGCAGGCCTCCGGGACAGAGCACAGATACGCAGTATTTT. As protein: CATSRPPGQSTDTQYF.